The next 23 T cell receptor beta chains were all read from a single sample in a study of cytomegalovirus exposure and HLA in healthy donors. PCR employed 60 Vbeta and 13 Jbeta primers. Clones were sequenced by immunoSEQ multiplex PCR, and TCRdb holds only the in-frame ones, with some missing. The table has under 300,000 clones, roughly two thirds seen once. Sequenced: PBMCs. The receptor source for this set is a female donor in good health and CMV-seronegative.

The chain recombines TRBV27 with TRBJ2-1; TRBD2 matches at 8 bases. The CDR3 is 13 residues long. Trimming at V came to 10 bases and at J to 7 bases, leaving 9 bases not matched to a gene. Germline V gene data show CDR1 as MNHEY and CDR2 as SMNVEV (reference sequence). CDR3 in DNA: TGTGCCAACAGCGGGAGCCCCCTTAATGAGCAGTTCTTC. Amino acids: CANSGSPLNEQFF.

This chain links TRBV29-1 with TRBJ1-4, with D possibly TRBD1 on 5 matching bases. V lost 5 bases and J lost 6, with 10 bases in between. CDR3 size: 12 residues. The V gene's germline CDR1 is SQVTM and CDR2 ANQGSEA. The CDR3: CSVRGNYEKLFF. In DNA, the CDR3 is TGCAGCGTTCGGGGGAACTATGAAAAACTGTTTTTT.

This chain links TRBV28 with TRBJ2-7, with 10 bases fitting TRBD2. Losses at the gene ends were 6 bases for V and 3 bases for J; bases not matched to a gene: 11. Germline CDR1 MDHEN, CDR2 SYDVKM. CDR3 length: 16 amino acids. CDR3 loop: CASRSGRAKTSYEQYF. The CDR3, as DNA: TGTGCCAGCAGGAGCGGGAGGGCGAAAACAAGCTACGAGCAGTACTTC.

In this sample, this clone turned up a few times. The chain employs TRBV10-1 and TRBJ2-2; possibly TRBD1 for D (5 bases). Germline CDR1 reads WNHNN; CDR2 reads SYGVQD (reference sequence). The CDR3 length is 15 residues. V lost 4 bases to trimming and J lost 6 bases, with 15 bases between them. This CDR3 is CASSGVRGNAGELFF. The CDR3 DNA is TGCGCCAGCAGTGGAGTTAGGGGTAACGCCGGGGAGCTGTTTTTT.

The V call is TRBV4-1, the J call TRBJ1-1; 7 nucleotides line up with TRBD1. After removal of 4 bases from V and 3 bases from J, the junction contained 14 bases not matched to a gene. Germline-derived CDR1 and CDR2 are MGHRA and YSYEKL. This CDR3 is 17 amino acids long. For the CDR3, the DNA is TGCGCCAGCAGCCCTTTAAATAACAGGGGCGAAGACACTGAAGCTTTCTTT. It encodes CASSPLNNRGEDTEAFF.

The rearrangement uses TRBV7-2 and TRBJ2-7; 8 nucleotides align to TRBD2. Trimming removed 3 bases from V and 1 base from J; junction bases left unmatched: 11. The CDR3 loop spans 17 amino acids. Germline CDR1 is SGHTA and CDR2 is FQGNSA. The CDR3 region is CASSFAQGLDGSYEQYF. Written as DNA, the CDR3 is TGTGCCAGCAGCTTCGCGCAGGGACTAGACGGATCCTACGAGCAGTACTTC.

The CDR3 nucleotides read TGCAGGTGGAGAAAGCGGGATCGCACAGATACGCAGTATTTT. This encodes CRWRKRDRTDTQYF. J is TRBJ2-3 and V is TRBV29-1; 7 bases match TRBD2. Per the germline V gene, CDR1 is SQVTM and CDR2 is ANQGSEA. This CDR3 spans 14 amino acids.

This clone was counted between two and nine times. This CDR3 is CASSLTGVAYEQYF. CDR3 DNA: TGTGCCAGCAGTTTAACAGGGGTGGCCTACGAGCAGTACTTC. The gene calls are TRBV27 and TRBJ2-7; 7 bases are a match to TRBD1. Per the germline V gene, CDR1 is MNHEY and CDR2 is SMNVEV (reference sequence). The ends lost 2 bases at V and 2 bases at J; junction bases unmatched: 3. This CDR3 spans 14 amino acids.

The J gene is TRBJ1-1, the V gene TRBV28; 8 bases agree with TRBD1. The CDR3 totals 15 residues. From germline, CDR1 is MDHEN and CDR2 SYDVKM. Trimming took 7 bases from V and 5 from J; bases not matched to a gene: 12. The CDR3 reads CASTSTGVGGTEAFF. The CDR3 coding sequence is TGTGCCAGCACCTCGACAGGGGTGGGGGGTACTGAAGCTTTCTTT.

The J gene is TRBJ1-3, the V gene TRBV28; maybe TRBD1 (6 bases). Trimming took off 6 bases at V and 2 bases at J, with 8 bases between the two ends. Germline lookup yields CDR1 MDHEN and CDR2 SYDVKM. This CDR3 region has 13 residues. Written as DNA, the CDR3 is TGTGCCAGCAGCCCAGGGGCTGGAAACACCATATATTTT. It is translated as CASSPGAGNTIYF.

This clone was picked up one time. This chain uses TRBV6-1 with TRBJ1-5, with TRBD1 as a possible D gene (5 bases). Germline values: CDR1 MNHNS, CDR2 SASEGT. This CDR3 has 16 residues. Trimming pared 1 base from V and 0 bases from J, leaving 10 bases between. CDR3 nucleotide sequence: TGTGCCAGCAGTGAAGAGGGGTCCTATAGCAATCAGCCCCAGCATTTT. Amino acids: CASSEEGSYSNQPQHF.

The rearrangement links TRBV6-6 to TRBJ2-5; D is ambiguous. CDR3 length equals 11 residues. Trimming left V 0 bases short and J 11 bases short, with 7 bases between. The germline CDR1 and CDR2 sequences are MNHNY and SVGAGI (reference sequence). CDR3 in amino acids: CASSYSQEQYF. In DNA form, the CDR3 reads TGTGCCAGCAGTTACTCGCAGGAACAGTACTTC.

The chain uses TRBV7-2 and TRBJ2-2, with 8 nucleotides matching TRBD2. Unmatched junction bases numbered 6, after V lost 3 bases and J lost 6 bases. The CDR3 is 15 residues long. Germline V gives CDR1 SGHTA, CDR2 FQGNSA. CDR3 amino acids: CASSFGLAGAGELFF. CDR3 sequence (DNA): TGTGCCAGCAGCTTCGGACTAGCAGGCGCCGGGGAGCTGTTTTTT. The full variable domain, with the rest looked up from reference TRBV7-2 and TRBJ2-2, is GAGVSQSPSNKVTEKGKDVELRCDPISGHTALYWYRQSLGQGLEFLIYFQGNSAPDKSGLPSDRFSAERTGGSVSTLTIQRTQQEDSAVYLCASSFGLAGAGELFFGEGSRLTVL.

About this clone: Other DNA sequences in this sample translate to the same CDR3. The chain combines TRBV5-1 with TRBJ1-2; 8 bases match TRBD1. J was trimmed by 6 bases and V by 4 bases; bases with no gene match: 5. CDR1 SGHRS and CDR2 YFSETQ come from the germline V gene. The CDR3 loop spans 13 amino acids. The CDR3 loop is CASSLGTGNGYTF. In nucleotides, the CDR3 is TGCGCCAGCAGCCTCGGGACAGGAAATGGCTACACCTTC.

The V gene is TRBV4-1, the J gene TRBJ2-7, with 9 positions matching TRBD2. The CDR3 runs 15 residues. Per germline, CDR1 MGHRA and CDR2 YSYEKL. The V segment lost 7 bases and the J segment 2 bases; nucleotides outside the gene matches: 9. The CDR3 DNA is TGCGCCAGCACCTTAGCGGGAGATTTTGCCTACGAGCAGTACTTC. Its protein product is CASTLAGDFAYEQYF.

The J gene is TRBJ2-1, the V gene TRBV7-2; 14 nucleotides match TRBD2. The length of the CDR3 is 17 residues. Losses at the gene ends were 2 bases for V and 8 bases for J; bases not matched to a gene: 8. Germline loops: CDR1 SGHTA, CDR2 FQGNSA. Here the CDR3 DNA reads TGTGCCAGCAGCTTAACCAGAGGGACTAGCGGGAGACATGAGCAGTTCTTC. This sequence encodes CASSLTRGTSGRHEQFF. Variable domain in full (rest from reference TRBV7-2 and TRBJ2-1): GAGVSQSPSNKVTEKGKDVELRCDPISGHTALYWYRQSLGQGLEFLIYFQGNSAPDKSGLPSDRFSAERTGGSVSTLTIQRTQQEDSAVYLCASSLTRGTSGRHEQFFGPGTRLTVL.

This chain links TRBV10-2 with TRBJ2-7; tentatively, D is TRBD1 (5 bases). The V and J ends lost 6 bases and 0 bases respectively, with 15 bases between them. This CDR3 contains 15 residues. The germline V gene has CDR1 WSHSY and CDR2 SAAADI. The CDR3 is CASRSTGPSSYEQYF. Written as DNA, the CDR3 is TGCGCCAGCAGATCAACAGGCCCAAGCTCCTACGAGCAGTACTTC.

This sequence joins TRBV7-8 and TRBJ2-1; TRBD1 matches at 10 bases. This CDR3 has 14 residues. With V trimmed by 1 base and J by 6 bases, 0 bases remained unmatched. The germline V gene encodes CDR1 SGHVS and CDR2 FQNEAQ. DNA for the CDR3: TGTGCCAGCAGCTTAGGGGACAGGGGCAATGAGCAGTTCTTC. This translates into CASSLGDRGNEQFF.

This clone was observed a handful of times. V gene TRBV11-3 combines with J gene TRBJ2-3, with 12 positions matching TRBD2. The ends lost 5 bases at V and 4 bases at J; junction bases unmatched: 4. The V gene's germline CDR1 is SGHNT and CDR2 YENEEA. The CDR3 contains 15 residues. CDR3 bases: TGTGCCAGCAGCGTAGGACTAGCGGGACCAGATACGCAGTATTTT. As protein: CASSVGLAGPDTQYF.

This clone was seen just once. The V and J genes are TRBV6-1 and TRBJ2-1; 7 positions agree with TRBD1. The trim removed 8 bases at V and 0 bases at J, leaving 7 bases unmatched. The germline CDR1 and CDR2 sequences are MNHNS and SASEGT. The CDR3 length is 15 residues. The DNA of the CDR3 is TGTGCCAGCGGAAGGGGGCCCGCCTCCTACAATGAGCAGTTCTTC. Its translation: CASGRGPASYNEQFF.

On this clone: Other DNA sequences from this sample encode an identical CDR3 as well. The V call is TRBV30, the J call TRBJ1-3; a possible D gene is TRBD1 (5 bases). V was trimmed by 4 bases and J by 4 bases, leaving 17 bases between them. Germline CDR1 and CDR2: GTSNPN and SVGIG (reference sequence). CDR3 length: 15 amino acids. CDR3 coding DNA: TGTGCCTGGAATGCTAGGGGTTCGTTAGGAAACACCATATATTTT. Translated: CAWNARGSLGNTIYF.

V and J are TRBV4-1 and TRBJ2-1; possibly TRBD2 for D (6 bases). Germline V gives CDR1 MGHRA, CDR2 YSYEKL. CDR3 length: 13 residues. Trimming left V 4 bases short and J 5 bases short, with 9 bases between. Here the CDR3 DNA reads TGCGCCAGCAGCCGACCGGGGGACAATGAGCAGTTCTTC. This encodes CASSRPGDNEQFF.

The genes are TRBV10-3 and TRBJ1-2; D is undetermined. Germline assignment: CDR1 ENHRY and CDR2 SYGVKD. The CDR3 consists of 12 residues. Between the trimmed V and J ends, which lost 0 bases and 8 bases, there was a span of 7 bases. The CDR3 nucleotides are TGTGCCATCAGTGAGTCCTTGGAGGGCTACACCTTC. Translating it yields CAISESLEGYTF.